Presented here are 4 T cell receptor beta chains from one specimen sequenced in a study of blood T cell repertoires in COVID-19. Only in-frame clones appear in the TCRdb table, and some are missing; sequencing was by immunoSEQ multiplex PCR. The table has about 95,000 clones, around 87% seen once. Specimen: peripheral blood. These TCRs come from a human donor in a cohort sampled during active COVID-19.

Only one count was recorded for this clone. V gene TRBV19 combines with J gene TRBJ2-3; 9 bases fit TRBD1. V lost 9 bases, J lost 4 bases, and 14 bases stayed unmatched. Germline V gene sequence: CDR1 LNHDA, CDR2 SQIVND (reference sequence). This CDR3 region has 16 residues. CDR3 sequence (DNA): TGTGCCAGCCAGATGCTCCCGGGACAGGGATCAGATACGCAGTATTTT. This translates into CASQMLPGQGSDTQYF. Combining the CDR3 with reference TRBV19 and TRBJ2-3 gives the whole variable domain DGGITQSPKYLFRKEGQNVTLSCEQNLNHDAMYWYRQDPGQGLRLIYYSQIVNDFQKGDIAEGYSVSREKKESFPLTVTSAQKNPTAFYLCASQMLPGQGSDTQYFGPGTRLTVL.

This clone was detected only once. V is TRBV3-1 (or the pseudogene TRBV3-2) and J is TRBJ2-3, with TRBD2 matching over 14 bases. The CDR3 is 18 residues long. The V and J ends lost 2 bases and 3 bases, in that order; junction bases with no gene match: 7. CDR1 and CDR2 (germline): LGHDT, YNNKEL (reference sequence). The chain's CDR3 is CASSQPPGLAGVTDTQYF. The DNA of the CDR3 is TGTGCCAGCAGCCAACCCCCGGGACTAGCGGGGGTAACAGATACGCAGTATTTT.

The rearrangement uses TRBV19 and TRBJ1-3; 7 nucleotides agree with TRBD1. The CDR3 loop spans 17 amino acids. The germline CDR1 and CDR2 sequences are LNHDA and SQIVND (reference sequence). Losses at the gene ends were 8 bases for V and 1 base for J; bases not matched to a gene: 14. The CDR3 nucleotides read TGTGCCAGTGCCTACCGGGCAGGGGGTTCGTCTGGAAACACCATATATTTT. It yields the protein CASAYRAGGSSGNTIYF.

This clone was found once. CDR3 nucleotides: TGTGCCAGCTCACCTCAGGGGTCCTACGAGCAGTACTTC. Its protein is CASSPQGSYEQYF. The V and J genes are TRBV18 and TRBJ2-7; D is possibly TRBD1 (6 bases). Germline CDR1 reads KGHSH; CDR2 reads LQKENI. Between the trimmed V and J ends, which lost 3 bases and 1 base, there was a span of 7 bases. This CDR3 comprises 13 residues.